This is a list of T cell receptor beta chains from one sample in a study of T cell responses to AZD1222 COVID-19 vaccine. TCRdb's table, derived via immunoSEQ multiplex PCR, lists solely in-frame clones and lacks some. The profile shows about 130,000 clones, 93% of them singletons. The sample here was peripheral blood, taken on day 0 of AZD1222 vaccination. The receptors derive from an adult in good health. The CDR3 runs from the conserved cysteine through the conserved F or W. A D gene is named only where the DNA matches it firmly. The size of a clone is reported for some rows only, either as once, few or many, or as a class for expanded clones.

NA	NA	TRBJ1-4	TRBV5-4	TGTGCCAGCAGCCGGACAGCAACTAATGAAAAACTGTTTTTT	CASSRTATNEKLFF
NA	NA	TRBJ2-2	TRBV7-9	TGTGCCAGCAGCTGGAGGTTTGGCGGCACCGGGGAGCTGTTTTTT	CASSWRFGGTGELFF
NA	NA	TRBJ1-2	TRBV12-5	TGTGCTAGTGGGCGGACAGCCTCTTATGGCTACACCTTC	CASGRTASYGYTF
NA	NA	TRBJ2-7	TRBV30	TGTGCCTGGAGTCAGGGGAACCCCAACTCCTACGAGCAGTACTTC	CAWSQGNPNSYEQYF
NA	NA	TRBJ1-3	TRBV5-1	TGCGCCAGCAGCCCACGTGCAGGCTCTGGAAACACCATATATTTT	CASSPRAGSGNTIYF
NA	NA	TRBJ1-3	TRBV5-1	TGCGCCAGCAGCTTGGGGTCCTCTGGAAACACCATATATTTT	CASSLGSSGNTIYF
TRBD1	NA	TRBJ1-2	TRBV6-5	TGTGCCAGCAGGCGCAGCACAGGGGACTACACCTTC	CASRRSTGDYTF
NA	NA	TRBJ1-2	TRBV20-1	TGCAGTGCTACCCCCCCCTATGGCTACACCTTC	CSATPPYGYTF
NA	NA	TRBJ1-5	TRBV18	TGTGCCAGCTCACCAGGGGATGAGGGGCAGCCCCAGCATTTT	CASSPGDEGQPQHF
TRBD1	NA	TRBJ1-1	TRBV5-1	TGCGCCAGCAGCTCCCGGACAGGGTGGACTGAAGCTTTCTTT	CASSSRTGWTEAFF
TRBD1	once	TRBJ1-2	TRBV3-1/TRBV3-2	TGTGCCAGCAGCCCCTTGCCTCCGGGACAGCCCGTCTATGGCTACACCTTC	CASSPLPPGQPVYGYTF
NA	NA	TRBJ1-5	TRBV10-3	TGTGCCATCAGTGAGAACAGCTACAATCAGCCCCAGCATTTT	CAISENSYNQPQHF
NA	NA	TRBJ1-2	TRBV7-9	TGTGCCAGCAGCTTGAAGTCTGGGGTTGACGGCTACACCTTC	CASSLKSGVDGYTF
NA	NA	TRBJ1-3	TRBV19	TGTGCCAGTAGTACCCTACCGGGGACCACGACCTCTGGAAACACCATATATTTT	CASSTLPGTTTSGNTIYF
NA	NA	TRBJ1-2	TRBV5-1	TGCGCCAGCAGCTTGGCCTTGCGGCAGTATGGCTACACCTTC	CASSLALRQYGYTF
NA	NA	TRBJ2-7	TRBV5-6	TGTGCCAGCAGCTTCGACGGGGGGCGAAGCTACGAGCAGTACTTC	CASSFDGGRSYEQYF
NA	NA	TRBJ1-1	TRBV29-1	TGCAGCGTTAAAAGACAATCGGGCTCCCCTGAAGCTTTCTTT	CSVKRQSGSPEAFF
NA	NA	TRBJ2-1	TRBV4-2	TGTGCCACCCGCAAGGGGGGTTCCAACTCCTACAATGAGCAGTTCTTC	CATRKGGSNSYNEQFF
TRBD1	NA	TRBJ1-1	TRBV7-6	TGTGCCAGCAGCTTAAGGACAGGGCCTCTGGTAGAAGCTTTCTTT	CASSLRTGPLVEAFF
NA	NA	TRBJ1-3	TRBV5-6	TGTGCCAGCAGCTTGGACGTGGCAGCAGGAAACACCATATATTTT	CASSLDVAAGNTIYF
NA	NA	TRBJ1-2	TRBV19	TGTGCCAGTAGTATCCGAAGGGACTATGGCTACACCTTC	CASSIRRDYGYTF
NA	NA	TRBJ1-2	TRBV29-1	TGCAGCGTAATTTTACAGGGAAGAAGTGGCTACACCTTC	CSVILQGRSGYTF
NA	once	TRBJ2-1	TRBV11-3	TGTGCCAGCAGCTTAGGCAGGGGCGTCGGAATTGGGGATGAGCAGTTCTTC	CASSLGRGVGIGDEQFF
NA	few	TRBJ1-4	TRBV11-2	TGTGCCAGCAGCGCTTTATCAGGGGCAACTAATGAAAAACTGTTTTTT	CASSALSGATNEKLFF
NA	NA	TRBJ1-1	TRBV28	TGTGCCAGCCGGCGGGGGTCGATGGACACTGAAGCTTTCTTT	CASRRGSMDTEAFF
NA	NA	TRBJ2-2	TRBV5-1	TGCGCCAGCACTCTCGACCCCTTGAACACCGGGGAGCTGTTTTTT	CASTLDPLNTGELFF
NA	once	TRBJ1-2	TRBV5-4	TGTGCCAGCAGCTTCTTTATAGGGCAAGCTAACTATGGCTACACCTTC	CASSFFIGQANYGYTF
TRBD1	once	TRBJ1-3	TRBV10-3	TGTGCCATCAGTGGAAACCACAGGGGATCTGGAAACACCATATATTTT	CAISGNHRGSGNTIYF
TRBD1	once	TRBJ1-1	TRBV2	TGTGCCAGAGAGGGGACAGGGGACATGAACACTGAAGCTTTCTTT	CAREGTGDMNTEAFF
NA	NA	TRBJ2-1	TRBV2	TGTGCCAGCAGTGGGTCCCATTACAATGAGCAGTTCTTC	CASSGSHYNEQFF
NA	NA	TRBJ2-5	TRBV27	TGTGCCAGCAGTCCTCGATTTAGGGAGACCCAGTACTTC	CASSPRFRETQYF
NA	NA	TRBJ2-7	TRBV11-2	TGTGCCAGCAGCCCTCCGGCAACCAGGTGGGGAAGCACCCTAGGGGAGCAGTACTTC	CASSPPATRWGSTLGEQYF
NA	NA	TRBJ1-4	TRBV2	TGTGCCAGCAGTGATGGGGGTATTTGGGAAAAACTGTTTTTT	CASSDGGIWEKLFF
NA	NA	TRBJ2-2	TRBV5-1	TGCGCCAGCAGCTTGGGCCAGACGAACACCGGGGAGCTGTTTTTT	CASSLGQTNTGELFF
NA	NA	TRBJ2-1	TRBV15	TGTGCCACCAGCAGGGCCCGAGGACAGCCTTTGAGCTCCTACAATGAGCAGTTCTTC	CATSRARGQPLSSYNEQFF
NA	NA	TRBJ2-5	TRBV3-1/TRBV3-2	TGTGCCAGCAGCCAAGCCCCGAGGCAGGAAGAGACCCAGTACTTC	CASSQAPRQEETQYF
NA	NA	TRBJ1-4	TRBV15	TGTGCCACCAGCCCCCGGCAGGGATGGGCTAATGAAAAACTGTTTTTT	CATSPRQGWANEKLFF
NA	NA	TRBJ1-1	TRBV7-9	TGTGCCAGCAGCTCGATCACTGAAGCTTTCTTT	CASSSITEAFF
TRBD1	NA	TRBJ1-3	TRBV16	TGTGCCAGCAGCCAGGGGACAGGCTTCTCTGGAAACACCATATATTTT	CASSQGTGFSGNTIYF